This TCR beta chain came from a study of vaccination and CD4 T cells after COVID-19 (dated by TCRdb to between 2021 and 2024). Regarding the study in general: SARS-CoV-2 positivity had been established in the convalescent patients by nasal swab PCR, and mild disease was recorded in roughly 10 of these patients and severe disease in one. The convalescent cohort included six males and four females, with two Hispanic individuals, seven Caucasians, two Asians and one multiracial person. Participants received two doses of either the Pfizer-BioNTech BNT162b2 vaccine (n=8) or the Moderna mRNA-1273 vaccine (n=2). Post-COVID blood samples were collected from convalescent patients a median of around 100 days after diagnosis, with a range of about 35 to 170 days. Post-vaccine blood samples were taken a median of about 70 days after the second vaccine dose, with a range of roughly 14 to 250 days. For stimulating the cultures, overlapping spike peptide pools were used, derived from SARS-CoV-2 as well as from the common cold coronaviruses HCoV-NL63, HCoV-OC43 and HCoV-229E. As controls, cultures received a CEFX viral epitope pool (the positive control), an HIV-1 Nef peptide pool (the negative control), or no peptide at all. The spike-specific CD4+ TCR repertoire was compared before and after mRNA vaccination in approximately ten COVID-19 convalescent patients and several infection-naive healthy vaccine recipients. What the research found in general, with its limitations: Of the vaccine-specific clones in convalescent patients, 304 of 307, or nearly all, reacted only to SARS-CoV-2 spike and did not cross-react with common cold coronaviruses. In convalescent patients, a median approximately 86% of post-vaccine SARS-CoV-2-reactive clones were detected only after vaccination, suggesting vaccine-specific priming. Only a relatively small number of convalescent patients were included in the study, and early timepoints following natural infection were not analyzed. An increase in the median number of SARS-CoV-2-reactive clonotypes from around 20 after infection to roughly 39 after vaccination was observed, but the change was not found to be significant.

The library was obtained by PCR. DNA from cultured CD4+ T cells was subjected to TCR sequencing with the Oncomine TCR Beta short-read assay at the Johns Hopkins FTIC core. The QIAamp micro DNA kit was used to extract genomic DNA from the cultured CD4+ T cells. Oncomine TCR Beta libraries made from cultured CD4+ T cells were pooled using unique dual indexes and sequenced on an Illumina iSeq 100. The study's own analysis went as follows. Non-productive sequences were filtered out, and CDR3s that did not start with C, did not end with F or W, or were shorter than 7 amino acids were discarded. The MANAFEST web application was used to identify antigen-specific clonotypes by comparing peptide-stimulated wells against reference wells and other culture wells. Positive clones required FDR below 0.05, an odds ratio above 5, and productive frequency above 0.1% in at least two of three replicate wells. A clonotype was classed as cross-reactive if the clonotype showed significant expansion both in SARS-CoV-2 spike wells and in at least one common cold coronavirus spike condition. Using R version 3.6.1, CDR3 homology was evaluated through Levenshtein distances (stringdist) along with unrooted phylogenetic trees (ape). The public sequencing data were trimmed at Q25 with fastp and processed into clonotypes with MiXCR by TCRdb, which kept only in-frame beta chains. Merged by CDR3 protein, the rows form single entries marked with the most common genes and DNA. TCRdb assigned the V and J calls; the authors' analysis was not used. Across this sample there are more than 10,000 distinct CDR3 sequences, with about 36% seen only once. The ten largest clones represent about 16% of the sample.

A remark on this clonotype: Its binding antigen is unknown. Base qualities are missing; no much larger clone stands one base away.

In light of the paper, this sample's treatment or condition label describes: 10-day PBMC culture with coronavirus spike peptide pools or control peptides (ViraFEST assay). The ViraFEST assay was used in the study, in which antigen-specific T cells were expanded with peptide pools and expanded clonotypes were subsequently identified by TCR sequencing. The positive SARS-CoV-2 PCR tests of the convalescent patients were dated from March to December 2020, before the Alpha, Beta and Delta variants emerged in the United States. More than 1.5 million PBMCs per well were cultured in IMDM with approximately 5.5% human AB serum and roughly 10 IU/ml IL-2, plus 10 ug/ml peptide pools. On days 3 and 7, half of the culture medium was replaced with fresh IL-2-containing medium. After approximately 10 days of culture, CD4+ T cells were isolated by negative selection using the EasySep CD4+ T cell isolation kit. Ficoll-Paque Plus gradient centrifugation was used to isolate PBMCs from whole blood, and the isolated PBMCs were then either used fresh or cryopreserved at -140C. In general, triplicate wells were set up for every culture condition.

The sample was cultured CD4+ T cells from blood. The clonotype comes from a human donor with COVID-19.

The CDR3 loop reads CSARDLGGTNEKLFF. The nucleotide sequence is given as TGCAGTGCTAGAGATTTAGGAGGGACAAATGAAAAACTGTTTTTT. Recombination joined TRBV20-1 with TRBJ1-4, with TRBD1 perhaps the D gene, on 6 matching bases. The CDR3, from cysteine to phenylalanine, totals 15 residues. Only the CDR3 region is kept as DNA, spanning 45 bases read in frame from base 1. V is clipped by 0 bases and J by 5 bases, and the sequence between their germline boundaries is 13 bases long. The germline V gene (reference sequence) sets CDR1 to DFQATT and CDR2 to SNEGSKA.